Below, one T cell receptor beta chain is given with its context. Its antigen is not known. This sample was taken from a study of post-analysis software for immune sequencing data. Study-level information: In terms of disease course, relapsing-remitting, secondary progressive and progressive-relapsing multiple sclerosis were included.

Per the germline V gene, CDR1 is LGHDT and CDR2 is YNNKEL (reference sequence). This CDR3 is 15 amino acids long. With V trimmed by 4 bases and J by 4 bases, 7 bases remained unmatched. TCR beta cDNA libraries included unique molecular identifiers. One entry per CDR3 protein results from TCRdb running MiXCR on the PCR reads. Among 600,000 to 700,000 distinct CDR3 sequences listed, about 60% were seen once. General study findings and limits: Controls showed lower frequencies than patients for a handful of TRBV segments, and TRBV5-6, TRBV5-1 and TRBV20-1 were among these.

This clonotype was obtained from a girl aged 2-10 years with multiple sclerosis. Sequences were obtained from blood. The gene calls are TRBV3-1 and TRBJ2-3, with TRBD1 matching 8 bases. The CDR3 reads CASSPVTGGADTQYF. As DNA, the CDR3 is TGTGCCAGCAGCCCAGTCACAGGGGGTGCAGATACGCAGTATTTT.